This is a list of T cell receptor beta chains from one sample in a study of OX40 agonist ivuxolimab in advanced cancers. Measured with immunoSEQ multiplex PCR; TCRdb has only the in-frame clones, and not every one. Of fewer than 45,000 clones listed, about 85% are singletons. The starting material was CD4+ or CD8+ T cells sorted from blood, obtained in a trial of the OX40 agonist ivuxolimab. The source of these receptors is an adult with an advanced solid tumor such as melanoma, head and neck, liver or kidney cancer. Both conserved end residues are trimmed from each CDR3. Each record gives: V gene, CDR3 protein.

v_gene: TRBV4-2
CDR3aa: ASSYNPGGRGAGELF

v_gene: TRBV18
CDR3aa: ASSPRVISGEQY

v_gene: TRBV11-3
CDR3aa: ASSLHGLNEQF

v_gene: TRBV12-2
CDR3aa: ASRLAAPSGRGPDTQY

v_gene: TRBV14
CDR3aa: ASSHLITDTQY

v_gene: TRBV10-3
CDR3aa: AISKKGTGLAGEETQY

v_gene: TRBV10-3
CDR3aa: AISEPQGDYGYT

v_gene: TRBV6-6
CDR3aa: ASGGRALHPSYEQY

v_gene: TRBV18
CDR3aa: ASSAPLAYRDEQY

v_gene: TRBV29-1
CDR3aa: SVYSAPGEKLF

v_gene: TRBV5-1
CDR3aa: ASSPDSRSMYEQY

v_gene: TRBV4-3
CDR3aa: ASSGVASGNEQF

v_gene: TRBV12-5
CDR3aa: ASGLVLRGPNIQY

v_gene: TRBV7-9
CDR3aa: ASSLGTSPYNEQF

v_gene: TRBV29-1
CDR3aa: SVVPSVAEQF